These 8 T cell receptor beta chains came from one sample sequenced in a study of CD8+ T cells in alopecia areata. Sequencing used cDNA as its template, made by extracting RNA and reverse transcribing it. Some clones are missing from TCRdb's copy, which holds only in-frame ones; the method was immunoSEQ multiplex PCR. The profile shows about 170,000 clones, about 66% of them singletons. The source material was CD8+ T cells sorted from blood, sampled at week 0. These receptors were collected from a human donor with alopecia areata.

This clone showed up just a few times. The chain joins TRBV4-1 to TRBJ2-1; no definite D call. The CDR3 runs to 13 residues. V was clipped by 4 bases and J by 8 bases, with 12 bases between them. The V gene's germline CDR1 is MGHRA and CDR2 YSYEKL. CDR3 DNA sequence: TGCGCCAGCAGCCCCGAAGGAGACGATGAGCAGTTCTTC. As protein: CASSPEGDDEQFF.

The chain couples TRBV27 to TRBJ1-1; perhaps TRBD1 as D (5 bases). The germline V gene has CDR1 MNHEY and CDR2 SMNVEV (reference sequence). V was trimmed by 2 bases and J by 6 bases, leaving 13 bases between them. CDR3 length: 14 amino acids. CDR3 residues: CASSLLGGVAEAFF. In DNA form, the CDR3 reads TGTGCCAGCAGTTTACTGGGGGGTGTCGCTGAAGCTTTCTTT.

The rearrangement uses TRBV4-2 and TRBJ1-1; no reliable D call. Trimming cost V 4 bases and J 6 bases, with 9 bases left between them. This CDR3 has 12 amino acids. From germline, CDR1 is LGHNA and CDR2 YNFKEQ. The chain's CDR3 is CASSPRGAEAFF. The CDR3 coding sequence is TGTGCCAGCAGCCCTCGTGGGGCTGAAGCTTTCTTT.

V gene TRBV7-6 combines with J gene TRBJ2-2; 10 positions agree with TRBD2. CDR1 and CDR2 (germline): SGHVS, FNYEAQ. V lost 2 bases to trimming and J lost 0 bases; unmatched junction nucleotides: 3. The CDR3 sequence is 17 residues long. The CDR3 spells CASSLIAGGPNTGELFF. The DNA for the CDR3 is TGTGCCAGCAGCTTAATAGCGGGGGGCCCGAACACCGGGGAGCTGTTTTTT.

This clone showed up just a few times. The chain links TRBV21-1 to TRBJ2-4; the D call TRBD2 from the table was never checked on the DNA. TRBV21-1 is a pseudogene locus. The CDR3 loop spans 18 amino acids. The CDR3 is CASSKERRAPCSKNIQYF. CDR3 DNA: TGTGCCAGCAGCAAAGAGCGGAGGGCACCCTGCTCCAAAAACATTCAGTACTTC.

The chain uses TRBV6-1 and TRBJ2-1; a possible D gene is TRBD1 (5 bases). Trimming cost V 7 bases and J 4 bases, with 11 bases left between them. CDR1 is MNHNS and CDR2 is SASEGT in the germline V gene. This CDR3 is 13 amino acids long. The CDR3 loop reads CASNHGQYNEQFF. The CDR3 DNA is TGTGCCAGCAACCATGGACAATACAATGAGCAGTTCTTC.

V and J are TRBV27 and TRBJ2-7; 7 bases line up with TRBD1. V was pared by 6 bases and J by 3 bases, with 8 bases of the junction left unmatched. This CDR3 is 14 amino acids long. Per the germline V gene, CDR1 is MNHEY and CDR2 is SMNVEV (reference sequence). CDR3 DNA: TGTGCCAGCAGCGCCGGGGCAGGGGGCTACGAGCAGTACTTC. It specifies CASSAGAGGYEQYF.

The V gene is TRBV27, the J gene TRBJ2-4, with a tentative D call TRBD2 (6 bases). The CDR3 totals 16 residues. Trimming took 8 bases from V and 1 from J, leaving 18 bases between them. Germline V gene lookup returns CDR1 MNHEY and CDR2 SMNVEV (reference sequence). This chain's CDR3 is CASPAGPGGAKNIQYF. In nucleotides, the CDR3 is TGTGCCAGCCCTGCGGGGCCCGGAGGGGCCAAAAACATTCAGTACTTC.